Listed here are 10 T cell receptor beta chains from one sample, sequenced in a study of blood T cell repertoires in COVID-19 (TCRdb year 2020). Receptor amplification or capture employed the immunoSEQ multiplex PCR assay. Entries here come from immuneACCESS through TCRdb and include only in-frame sequences with V and J called. Some clones fail to appear in such tables; in the studies checked, an unresolved V gene covers under half of the shortfall, and the cause of the remainder is unknown. The sample yields about 68,000 clones; about 91% were counted once. Of the sample, just under 7.5% falls within the top ten clones. Material for sequencing was peripheral blood. The source of these receptors is a man in his forties or fifties with COVID-19, enrolled during active disease.

The chain combines TRBV5-1 with TRBJ1-2; tentative D call: TRBD1 (6 bases). The CDR3 runs 15 residues. Trimming took off 1 base at V and 5 bases at J, with 15 bases between the two ends. Germline V gives CDR1 SGHRS, CDR2 YFSETQ. CDR3 DNA: TGCGCCAGCAGCTTGCCCTCCGGGACACCATATGGCTACACCTTC. It encodes CASSLPSGTPYGYTF.

This clone occurred once. The chain links TRBV10-3 to TRBJ1-1; possibly TRBD1 for D (6 bases). The germline V gene encodes CDR1 ENHRY and CDR2 SYGVKD. The ends were cut back, 6 bases at V and 5 bases at J, with 7 bases in the middle. The CDR3 contains 11 residues. The CDR3, as DNA: TGTGCCATCAGGGACAGTACTGAAGCTTTCTTT. Translation gives CAIRDSTEAFF.

The V call is TRBV6-5, the J call TRBJ1-2, with 9 bases lining up with TRBD1. After removal of 5 bases from V and 7 bases from J, the junction contained 8 bases not matched to a gene. The CDR3 is 14 amino acids. Germline V gene lookup returns CDR1 MNHEY and CDR2 SVGAGI. CDR3 nucleotide sequence: TGTGCCAGCAGTCAAACGGGACAGGGTGGTGGCTACACCTTC. Translated: CASSQTGQGGGYTF.

V is TRBV7-2 and J is TRBJ2-5; TRBD2 matches 7 bases. CDR1 is SGHTA and CDR2 is FQGNSA in the germline V gene. V lost 1 base and J lost 2; bases outside the gene matches: 7. CDR3 length: 16 residues. The CDR3 region has the DNA TGTGCCAGCAGCTTAGGTCTAGCGGAGGGACAAGAGACCCAGTACTTC. Residues: CASSLGLAEGQETQYF.

This chain connects TRBV7-3 to TRBJ2-2; D gene unclear. CDR1 and CDR2 (germline): SGHTA, FQGTGA. The CDR3 consists of 14 residues. Trimming took 5 bases from V and 4 from J, leaving 11 bases between them. This CDR3 reads CASSTLSGTGELFF. The CDR3 DNA reads TGTGCCAGCAGCACCCTCTCAGGCACCGGGGAGCTGTTTTTT.

This chain links TRBV19 with TRBJ1-2; 7 nucleotides agree with TRBD1. The CDR3 spans 15 residues. With V trimmed by 5 bases and J by 8 bases, 14 bases remained unmatched. Germline values: CDR1 LNHDA, CDR2 SQIVND (reference sequence). The CDR3 is CASSAIDREGRGYTF. CDR3 nucleotide sequence: TGTGCCAGTAGTGCAATAGACAGGGAAGGTCGGGGCTACACCTTC.

This chain uses TRBV18 with TRBJ2-1; 10 bases are a match to TRBD1. V dropped 4 bases and J dropped 7; count of bases not matched to a gene: 4. This CDR3 spans 14 amino acids. Germline loops: CDR1 KGHSH, CDR2 LQKENI. CDR3 coding DNA: TGTGCCAGCTCACGACAGGGGGCATTGAATGAGCAGTTCTTC. It codes for CASSRQGALNEQFF.

J is TRBJ2-3 and V is TRBV11-3; D is perhaps TRBD1 (6 bases). CDR1 and CDR2 (germline): SGHNT, YENEEA. This CDR3 has 14 residues. V was clipped by 5 bases and J by 2 bases, with 11 bases between them. CDR3 amino acids: CASSTSGVTDTQYF. Here the CDR3 DNA reads TGTGCCAGCAGCACCTCAGGGGTCACAGATACGCAGTATTTT.

The chain has TRBV5-4 and TRBJ2-7; D is unresolved. The V end was cut by 1 base, the J end by 1 base, with 6 bases between. The germline CDR1 and CDR2 sequences are SGHNT and YYREEE (reference sequence). This CDR3 has 13 amino acids. This CDR3 reads CASSLYGSYEQYF. CDR3 sequence (DNA): TGTGCCAGCAGCTTGTACGGGTCCTACGAGCAGTACTTC.

This CDR3 is CASNPWGRSNSPLHF. As DNA, the CDR3 is TGTGCCAGCAATCCCTGGGGCAGGTCCAATTCACCCCTCCACTTT. The chain joins TRBV6-5 to TRBJ1-6; D is possibly TRBD1 (5 bases). The ends were cut back, 7 bases at V and 7 bases at J, with 17 bases in the middle. CDR3 size: 15 residues. Germline V CDR1 and CDR2: MNHEY, SVGAGI.